The clone carrying this T cell receptor beta chain was seen repeatedly, ten times or more. The data were taken from a study of T cells in Graves' hyperthyroidism and ophthalmopathy. Study-wide background: Before treatment of any kind, peripheral blood was taken at initial diagnosis.

There were TCR beta CDR3 regions amplified from RNA transcripts. The HTBI primer set drove a first-round RT-PCR of the TCR CDR3. TCRdb fed the multiplex PCR reads into MiXCR, producing one record per CDR3 protein. Of fewer than 350,000 distinct CDR3 sequences in the sample, about 20% were seen once. Sequences were obtained from blood. The TCR sequence derives from a woman aged 50 to 60 with Graves' hyperthyroidism.

CDR3 residues: CASSLRAGNYGYTF. Here the CDR3 DNA reads TGTGCCAGCAGCTTGAGGGCAGGAAACTATGGCTACACCTTC. The chain joins TRBV5-5 to TRBJ1-2; D gene uncertain. Trimming took off 1 base at V and 2 bases at J, with 9 bases between the two ends. Germline loops: CDR1 SGHKS, CDR2 YYEKEE (reference sequence). The CDR3 has 14 amino acids.